This TCR beta chain emerged from a study of blood T cell repertoires in COVID-19. The CDR3 is made up of 13 amino acids. The V gene lost 1 base and the J gene lost 9 bases, with 10 bases spanning the gap. Per germline, CDR1 LNHDA and CDR2 SQIVND (reference sequence). Clones were sequenced by immunoSEQ multiplex PCR, and TCRdb holds only the in-frame ones, with some missing. Of more than 350,000 clones listed, about 88% are singletons. The specimen was PBMCs or T cells enriched from blood (not recorded which). The chain combines TRBV19 with TRBJ2-1; D is unclear. The receptor's source is a young woman who had been exposed to COVID-19. The CDR3 DNA reads TGTGCCAGTAGTATAGTTTCTACGGGTGAGCAGTTCTTC. Its protein is CASSIVSTGEQFF.